The 22 T cell receptor beta chains listed next were all sequenced from one sample in a study of blood T cell repertoires in COVID-19. Produced via immunoSEQ multiplex PCR; TCRdb's table is partial and in-frame only. The repertoire consists of approximately 240,000 clones, with approximately 80% occurring once and the leading ten covering 4% to 6%. The material sequenced was peripheral blood. These receptors all stem from a woman older than 75 with active or convalescent COVID-19.

The J gene is TRBJ2-7, the V gene TRBV4-1; 9 bases agree with TRBD2. The CDR3 is made up of 17 amino acids. CDR1 and CDR2 (germline): MGHRA, YSYEKL. V was clipped by 6 bases and J by 4 bases; unmatched bases: 16. CDR3 in amino acids: CASSPELAGYGAYEQYF. CDR3 in DNA: TGCGCCAGCAGTCCGGAGCTAGCGGGGTATGGTGCTTACGAGCAGTACTTC.

The J gene is TRBJ1-2, the V gene TRBV5-1; 10 nucleotides line up with TRBD1. This CDR3 region has 15 residues. Germline CDR1 SGHRS, CDR2 YFSETQ. V shed 4 bases and J 3 bases; nucleotides not matched to a gene: 6. The CDR3 here is CASSLLTGGDYGYTF. The CDR3 DNA reads TGCGCCAGCAGCCTACTGACAGGGGGCGACTATGGCTACACCTTC.

The chain recombines TRBV11-2 with TRBJ2-7; maybe TRBD1 (6 bases). V was clipped by 5 bases and J by 1 base, with 12 bases between them. The CDR3 is 14 residues long. Per the germline V gene, CDR1 is SGHAT and CDR2 is FQNNGV. The CDR3: CASSRGTPSYEQYF. CDR3 sequence (DNA): TGTGCCAGCAGCCGTGGGACACCTTCCTACGAGCAGTACTTC.

J is TRBJ2-7 and V is TRBV5-1; maybe TRBD1 (6 bases). V lost 0 bases to trimming and J lost 0 bases, with 7 bases between them. The CDR3 length is 14 residues. From germline, CDR1 is SGHRS and CDR2 YFSETQ. The CDR3 here is CASSLGQASYEQYF. For the CDR3, the DNA is TGCGCCAGCAGCTTGGGACAGGCCTCCTACGAGCAGTACTTC.

The rearrangement joins TRBV4-1 to TRBJ1-5; the D gene is possibly TRBD1 (6 bases). Trimming stripped 0 bases from V and 6 bases from J, with 6 bases between. The CDR3 runs 13 residues. Germline assignment: CDR1 MGHRA and CDR2 YSYEKL. CDR3 nucleotides: TGCGCCAGCAGCCAAGAGGGGGCTCAGCCCCAGCATTTT. It encodes CASSQEGAQPQHF.

This chain links TRBV18 with TRBJ2-1, with TRBD2 identical over 9 bases. CDR3 length: 15 amino acids. The germline V gene encodes CDR1 KGHSH and CDR2 LQKENI. Trimming at V came to 5 bases and at J to 7 bases, leaving 9 bases not matched to a gene. CDR3 protein: CASSVPGLANNEQFF. The CDR3 coding sequence is TGTGCCAGCTCAGTACCGGGACTAGCTAATAATGAGCAGTTCTTC.

The chain employs TRBV19 and TRBJ1-5; 8 nucleotides match TRBD1. The CDR3 length is 13 residues. V was clipped by 5 bases and J by 6 bases; unmatched bases: 3. CDR1 LNHDA and CDR2 SQIVND come from the germline V gene (reference sequence). The CDR3 DNA follows: TGTGCCAGTAGTTGGACAGGGCCTCAGCCCCAGCATTTT. It codes for CASSWTGPQPQHF.

The chain has TRBV10-3 and TRBJ1-2; no firm D call. In germline, CDR1 is ENHRY, CDR2 SYGVKD. The CDR3 covers 12 residues. Trimming pared 4 bases from V and 8 bases from J, leaving 11 bases between. The CDR3 protein is CAISAPLEGYTF. CDR3 coding DNA: TGTGCCATCAGTGCCCCGCTTGAGGGCTACACCTTC.

This chain links TRBV19 with TRBJ2-7; 7 bases fit TRBD1. The germline CDR1 and CDR2 sequences are LNHDA and SQIVND (reference sequence). V shed 5 bases, J shed 3 bases, and the junction held 10 bases outside the gene matches. The CDR3 runs 15 residues. CDR3: CASSRKTGRLYEQYF. CDR3 sequence (DNA): TGTGCCAGTAGTCGGAAGACAGGGCGTCTCTACGAGCAGTACTTC.

The chain uses TRBV18 and TRBJ2-5; TRBD2 aligns across 7 bases. This CDR3 has 14 residues. The junction had 7 bases not matched to a gene; V was cut back by 5 bases and J by 4 bases. CDR1 is KGHSH, CDR2 LQKENI, per germline. CDR3 DNA sequence: TGTGCCAGCTCAGTAGCGGGTAGGCGAGAGACCCAGTACTTC. It specifies CASSVAGRRETQYF.

J is TRBJ1-2 and V is TRBV10-3; 8 positions agree with TRBD1. There are 13 residues in the CDR3. V shed 7 bases, J shed 8 bases, and the junction held 9 bases outside the gene matches. Germline CDR1 is ENHRY and CDR2 is SYGVKD. The CDR3 here is CAINGQGRVGYTF. The CDR3 region has the DNA TGTGCCATCAACGGACAGGGAAGAGTAGGCTACACCTTC.

This clone was counted only a few times. The V gene is TRBV5-4, the J gene TRBJ2-3; maybe TRBD1 (6 bases). CDR3 length equals 15 residues. The germline gives CDR1 SGHNT, CDR2 YYREEE (reference sequence). With 4 bases removed from V and 2 bases from J, the gap between germline ends came to 14 bases. This CDR3 is CASSAGTLPTDTQYF. In DNA form, the CDR3 reads TGTGCCAGCAGCGCCGGGACACTCCCCACAGATACGCAGTATTTT.

The chain employs TRBV27 and TRBJ1-2, with a weak D call TRBD1 (5 bases). This CDR3 contains 15 residues. Germline assignment: CDR1 MNHEY and CDR2 SMNVEV (reference sequence). V lost 5 bases and J lost 1, with 14 bases in between. In nucleotides, the CDR3 is TGTGCCAGCAGTCCCCGGGGGGAAATTAACTATGGCTACACCTTC. This translates into CASSPRGEINYGYTF.

This clone was counted between two and nine times. Within the sample, other DNA sequences also encode this same CDR3. The V and J genes are TRBV3-1 (or the pseudogene TRBV3-2) and TRBJ2-3, with TRBD2 matching over 7 bases. The ends lost 4 bases at V and 5 bases at J; junction bases unmatched: 9. The CDR3 sequence is 15 residues long. CDR1 is LGHDT and CDR2 is YNNKEL in the germline V gene (reference sequence). CDR3 nucleotides: TGTGCCAGCAGCCGTGGGGCGGGAGTGGGAGATACGCAGTATTTT. Protein: CASSRGAGVGDTQYF.

This clone was seen once. This chain links TRBV27 with TRBJ2-2, with 15 bases aligning to TRBD2. Germline V CDR1 and CDR2: MNHEY, SMNVEV (reference sequence). V dropped 1 base and J dropped 7; count of bases not matched to a gene: 19. This CDR3 comprises 22 residues. In DNA, the CDR3 is TGTGCCAGCAGTTTATGGCAGGGGGCCCGGACTAGCGGGAGGGCCGGTTTCGGGGAGCTGTTTTTT. It specifies CASSLWQGARTSGRAGFGELFF.

This chain connects TRBV10-2 to TRBJ1-3; the D gene is possibly TRBD1 (6 bases). The CDR3 has 14 amino acids. The germline CDR1 and CDR2 sequences are WSHSY and SAAADI. With 6 bases removed from V and 0 bases from J, the gap between germline ends came to 9 bases. CDR3 sequence reads: CASSQTGSGNTIYF. The CDR3 DNA follows: TGCGCCAGCAGCCAGACAGGCTCTGGAAACACCATATATTTT.

This sequence joins TRBV3-1 (or the pseudogene TRBV3-2) and TRBJ2-1, with 10 bases identical to TRBD2. CDR3 size: 16 residues. V shed 5 bases, J shed 6 bases, and the junction held 10 bases outside the gene matches. From germline, CDR1 is LGHDT and CDR2 YNNKEL (reference sequence). The CDR3 bases are TGTGCCAGCAGCTCCCCGCTCAGCGGGGGGGGCAATGAGCAGTTCTTC. Translating it yields CASSSPLSGGGNEQFF.

This rearrangement joins TRBV5-1 to TRBJ2-7, with 7 bases lining up with TRBD2. This CDR3 spans 14 amino acids. J gave up 4 bases and V 5 bases, and 9 bases lay outside the gene matches. The V gene's germline CDR1 is SGHRS and CDR2 YFSETQ. The CDR3: CASRVAGQSYEQYF. CDR3 DNA sequence: TGCGCCAGCAGAGTAGCGGGCCAATCTTACGAGCAGTACTTC.

The V gene is TRBV7-7, the J gene TRBJ2-1; 11 bases are shared with TRBD2. This CDR3 is 14 amino acids long. The V gene's germline CDR1 is SSHAT and CDR2 FNYEAQ (reference sequence). The CDR3: CASALAGEGGEQFF. CDR3 DNA sequence: TGTGCTAGCGCACTAGCGGGAGAAGGAGGTGAGCAGTTCTTC. The full variable domain, in which reference TRBV7-7 and TRBJ2-1 provide the parts outside the CDR3, is GAGVSQSPRYKVTKRGQDVTLRCDPISSHATLYWYQQALGQGPEFLTYFNYEAQPDKSGLPSDRFSAERPEGSISTLTIQRTEQRDSAMYRCASALAGEGGEQFFGPGTRLTVL.

The chain employs TRBV25-1 and TRBJ2-7, with 10 bases lining up with TRBD1. Germline loops: CDR1 MGHDK, CDR2 SYGVNS. This CDR3 spans 16 amino acids. Trimming cost V 4 bases and J 3 bases; bases outside gene matches: 9. DNA for the CDR3: TGTGCCAGCAGTGGGGGACCGGGACAGGGGTTCTACGAGCAGTACTTC. This encodes CASSGGPGQGFYEQYF.

V gene TRBV19 combines with J gene TRBJ1-2; D might be TRBD1 (5 bases). Looked up from germline, CDR1 is LNHDA and CDR2 is SQIVND (reference sequence). Trimming left V 7 bases short and J 2 bases short, with 20 bases between. The CDR3 extends over 16 amino acids. CDR3 nucleotide sequence: TGTGCCAGTAACTTTGTGATGGCAGGGTTGAACTATGGCTACACCTTC. Its protein product is CASNFVMAGLNYGYTF. Using reference TRBV19 and TRBJ1-2 for the parts outside the CDR3, the full variable domain is DGGITQSPKYLFRKEGQNVTLSCEQNLNHDAMYWYRQDPGQGLRLIYYSQIVNDFQKGDIAEGYSVSREKKESFPLTVTSAQKNPTAFYLCASNFVMAGLNYGYTFGSGTRLTVV.

This chain links TRBV7-9 with TRBJ2-2, with 13 bases aligning to TRBD2. The J segment lost 6 bases and the V segment lost 2 bases, leaving 0 bases of the junction unmatched. CDR1 and CDR2 from the germline V gene are SEHNR and FQNEAQ (reference sequence). The CDR3 length is 15 residues. The CDR3 nucleotides read TGTGCCAGCAGCTTAACTAGCGGGAGGGCCGGGGAGCTGTTTTTT. The encoded protein is CASSLTSGRAGELFF.